Following are 22 T cell receptor beta chains from one sample sequenced in a study of T cells in Graves' hyperthyroidism and ophthalmopathy. The source material, RNA transcripts, was used to amplify TCR beta CDR3 regions. With the HTBI primer set, the TCR CDR3 went through a first round of RT-PCR. TCRdb fed the multiplex PCR reads into MiXCR, producing one record per CDR3 protein. The repertoire holds hundreds of thousands of distinct CDR3 sequences, with approximately 13% as singletons. Sample: blood. The source is a woman between 18 and 29 years old with Graves' hyperthyroidism.

Ten or more counts support this clonotype. The V and J genes are TRBV6-2 or TRBV6-3 and TRBJ2-1; D might be TRBD2 (5 bases). The germline V and J ends were trimmed by 7 bases and 2 bases, with 15 bases remaining between them. Germline V CDR1 and CDR2: MNHEY, SVGEGT. The CDR3 totals 15 residues. The CDR3 sequence is CASNRKSGPYNEQFF. CDR3 sequence (DNA): TGTGCCAGCAACCGAAAAAGCGGTCCCTACAATGAGCAGTTCTTC.

The chain combines TRBV19 with TRBJ1-4; no definite D call. V lost 5 bases to trimming and J lost 6 bases, with 16 bases between them. The CDR3 extends over 15 amino acids. CDR1 LNHDA and CDR2 SQIVND come from the germline V gene (reference sequence). The CDR3 region has the DNA TGTGCCAGTAGTCTGGGGATGACGGACCATGAAAAACTGTTTTTT. As protein: CASSLGMTDHEKLFF.

This clonotype was seen a few times. The chain carries TRBV6-1 and TRBJ2-7; 10 positions agree with TRBD2. The CDR3 is made up of 14 amino acids. Germline V gives CDR1 MNHNS, CDR2 SASEGT. The junction had 8 bases not matched to a gene; V was cut back by 5 bases and J by 7 bases. The CDR3 protein is CASSIAGGREEQYF. The CDR3 region has the DNA TGTGCCAGCAGTATAGCGGGGGGACGGGAAGAGCAGTACTTC.

This clonotype has only a few counts. The DNA for the CDR3 is TGTGCCACCAGCGGTGGGGGGTTTGGTGAAAAACTGTTTTTT. As protein: CATSGGGFGEKLFF. The rearrangement uses TRBV15 and TRBJ1-4, with a tentative D call TRBD1 (5 bases). The CDR3 has 14 amino acids. Deletions cut 5 bases from V and 7 bases from J, with 14 bases between. Germline V gene lookup returns CDR1 LNHNV and CDR2 YYDKDF (reference sequence).

This clonotype was recorded many times. V and J are TRBV12-3 or TRBV12-4 and TRBJ2-3, with 8 bases identical to TRBD2. The J segment lost 2 bases and the V segment lost 6 bases, leaving 7 bases of the junction unmatched. The CDR3 extends over 15 amino acids. The CDR3 reads CASSQRGRYTDTQYF. In DNA form, the CDR3 reads TGTGCCAGCAGCCAGCGGGGGAGATACACAGATACGCAGTATTTT.

The V and J genes are TRBV4-3 and TRBJ1-4; TRBD1 is a possible D gene (6 bases). Looked up from germline, CDR1 is LGHNA and CDR2 is YSLEER. Trimming pared 0 bases from V and 6 bases from J, leaving 11 bases between. This CDR3 region has 15 residues. The CDR3 spells CASSQDWTADEKLFF. CDR3 DNA: TGCGCCAGCAGCCAAGATTGGACAGCCGATGAAAAACTGTTTTTT.

At least ten counts were recorded for this clonotype. The V call is TRBV11-2, the J call TRBJ2-5, with 8 bases fitting TRBD2. CDR1 is SGHAT and CDR2 is FQNNGV in the germline V gene. This CDR3 region has 14 residues. Trimming took 5 bases from V and 4 from J; bases not matched to a gene: 6. The CDR3 here is CASSTGTSGETQYF. The CDR3 DNA sequence: TGTGCCAGCAGCACCGGGACTAGTGGAGAGACCCAGTACTTC.

Concerning this clonotype: This may come from a read error, since a much larger clone is one base off. The chain is built from TRBV20-1 and TRBJ1-5; D is undetermined. This CDR3 is built from 12 residues. V was trimmed by 5 bases and J by 3 bases, leaving 8 bases between them. Germline V lookup: CDR1 DFQATT, CDR2 SNEGSKA (reference sequence). The CDR3 region is CSASNNNQPQHF. CDR3 coding DNA: TGCAGTGCTTCAAACAACAATCAGCCCCAGCATTTT.

The table lists this clonotype with many counts. The CDR3 sequence: CASSPISGKNDEQYF. CDR3 DNA sequence: TGCGCCAGCAGCCCAATTAGCGGGAAGAACGACGAGCAGTACTTC. This chain uses TRBV5-1 with TRBJ2-7, with 8 bases that match TRBD2. V was clipped by 4 bases and J by 5 bases; unmatched bases: 11. Looked up from germline, CDR1 is SGHRS and CDR2 is YFSETQ. The CDR3 totals 15 residues.

This chain joins TRBV27 and TRBJ1-1; 9 positions agree with TRBD1. The J segment lost 4 bases and the V segment lost 8 bases, leaving 5 bases of the junction unmatched. Germline CDR1 is MNHEY and CDR2 is SMNVEV (reference sequence). The length of the CDR3 is 13 residues. CDR3 sequence: CASRQGGITEAFF. The DNA for the CDR3 is TGTGCCAGCCGACAGGGGGGAATCACTGAAGCTTTCTTT.

In this sample, this clonotype turned up many times. This chain links TRBV19 with TRBJ2-3; 9 positions agree with TRBD2. The CDR3 extends over 17 amino acids. CDR1 is LNHDA, CDR2 SQIVND, per germline (reference sequence). Unmatched junction bases numbered 14, after V lost 5 bases and J lost 5 bases. In DNA form, the CDR3 reads TGTGCCAGTAGTCCCGGGACTAGCTCAAAAAGTGTAGATACGCAGTATTTT. Translated, it gives CASSPGTSSKSVDTQYF.

This sequence joins TRBV20-1 and TRBJ2-5; 8 bases match TRBD2. The CDR3 covers 14 residues. V trimming: 3 bases; J trimming: 2 bases; junction bases outside the gene matches: 5. From germline, CDR1 is DFQATT and CDR2 SNEGSKA (reference sequence). CDR3 loop: CSASGGEGQETQYF. The CDR3 DNA follows: TGCAGTGCTAGCGGGGGGGAAGGACAAGAGACCCAGTACTTC.

This clonotype was counted many times. CDR3 region: CASSPTGPYEQYF. DNA of the CDR3: TGTGCCAGCAGTCCCACTGGCCCCTACGAGCAGTACTTC. The gene calls are TRBV27 and TRBJ2-7; unclear D gene. CDR3 size: 13 residues. CDR1 MNHEY and CDR2 SMNVEV come from the germline V gene (reference sequence). Trimming cost V 5 bases and J 2 bases, with 10 bases left between them.

V and J are TRBV9 and TRBJ2-6; TRBD1 agrees at 10 bases. Germline assignment: CDR1 SGDLS and CDR2 YYNGEE. The ends lost 6 bases at V and 2 bases at J; junction bases unmatched: 14. This CDR3 is 19 amino acids long. The CDR3: CASTEWDRGFAAGANVLTF. CDR3 DNA sequence: TGTGCCAGCACCGAATGGGACAGGGGTTTTGCGGCTGGGGCCAACGTCCTGACTTTC.

This clonotype was detected ten times or more. The J gene is TRBJ2-2, the V gene TRBV12-5; 7 bases agree with TRBD2. The CDR3 runs to 21 residues. CDR1 is LGHNT and CDR2 is FRNRAP in the germline V gene. J was trimmed by 6 bases and V by 7 bases; bases with no gene match: 29. CDR3 loop: CASAPTRWGSSGAFTAGELFF. CDR3 coding DNA: TGTGCTAGTGCCCCAACGAGGTGGGGATCCAGCGGGGCCTTCACCGCCGGGGAGCTGTTTTTT.

At least ten counts were recorded for this clonotype. V gene TRBV10-3 combines with J gene TRBJ2-7; 12 bases are shared with TRBD2. The germline CDR1 and CDR2 sequences are ENHRY and SYGVKD. The CDR3 totals 14 residues. The V segment lost 5 bases and the J segment 2 bases; nucleotides outside the gene matches: 1. Written as DNA, the CDR3 is TGTGCCATCAGTCCTAGCGGGAGGGCCTACGAGCAGTACTTC. It is translated as CAISPSGRAYEQYF.

This clonotype was detected ten times or more. This sequence joins TRBV28 and TRBJ2-1; D unresolved. Germline loops: CDR1 MDHEN, CDR2 SYDVKM. Trimming stripped 3 bases from V and 9 bases from J, with 9 bases between. This CDR3 is 12 amino acids long. The chain's CDR3 is CASSFTSVEQFF. The CDR3 nucleotides are TGTGCCAGCAGTTTCACGTCGGTTGAGCAGTTCTTC.

This clonotype has only a few counts. One end of the junction is discordant with germline, which a read error may explain. As DNA, the CDR3 is TGCGCCAGCAGCACTCTGGAGGAACCGCCCTACAATGAGCAGTCCTTC. Amino acids: CASSTLEEPPYNEQSF. V is TRBV4-1 and J is TRBJ2-1, with D perhaps TRBD2 (5 bases). The CDR3 sequence is 16 residues long. Germline CDR1 is MGHRA and CDR2 is YSYEKL.

This clonotype has ten or more counts. The CDR3 spells CASSSKNTGELFF. The CDR3 DNA follows: TGTGCCAGCAGCTCCAAGAACACCGGGGAGCTGTTTTTT. The rearrangement joins TRBV7-9 to TRBJ2-2; D call uncertain. Germline CDR1 and CDR2: SEHNR and FQNEAQ (reference sequence). The V end was cut by 4 bases, the J end by 1 base, with 4 bases between. This CDR3 has 13 amino acids.

The table lists this clonotype with many counts. The V gene is TRBV28, the J gene TRBJ1-2, with D uncertain. Germline-derived CDR1 and CDR2 are MDHEN and SYDVKM. V was cut by 1 base and J by 8 bases, with 11 bases left in between. The CDR3 has 13 amino acids. CDR3 sequence: CASSLSAPPGYTF. The CDR3 bases are TGTGCCAGCAGTTTATCGGCCCCACCGGGCTACACCTTC.

This clonotype was observed many times. This chain uses TRBV7-2 with TRBJ1-1; D uncertain. The CDR3 totals 16 residues. V gave up 0 bases and J gave up 1 base, with 12 bases separating them. CDR1 is SGHTA, CDR2 FQGNSA, per germline. The CDR3 DNA is TGTGCCAGCAGCTTAGCGTGGCAGCCTCAGAACACTGAAGCTTTCTTT. Protein product: CASSLAWQPQNTEAFF.

There are many counts of this clonotype. The chain links TRBV7-9 to TRBJ2-1; 13 bases align to TRBD2. With V trimmed by 6 bases and J by 8 bases, 10 bases remained unmatched. CDR3 length: 16 amino acids. Germline CDR1 SEHNR, CDR2 FQNEAQ (reference sequence). Here the CDR3 reads CASRLAGGQALHEQFF. The CDR3 DNA follows: TGTGCCAGCAGACTAGCGGGAGGGCAAGCCCTCCATGAGCAGTTCTTC. Filled out from reference TRBV7-9 and TRBJ2-1, the complete variable domain reads DTGVSQNPRHKITKRGQNVTFRCDPISEHNRLYWYRQTLGQGPEFLTYFQNEAQLEKSRLLSDRFSAERPKGSFSTLEIQRTEQGDSAMYLCASRLAGGQALHEQFFGPGTRLTVL.